This entry is about one T cell receptor beta chain. Per sorted-subset replicate PCR, input was approximately 180 ng DNA, representing about 29,000 T cell genomes. Generated by immunoSEQ multiplex PCR, the TCRdb table keeps only in-frame clones and is missing some. The table has roughly 2.4 million clones, approximately 94% seen once. The data are from a study of shared clonotypes between healthy human individuals. In the study overall: CD8 memory received one plate per donor, CD8 naive two, CD4 memory three and CD4 naive three.

This CDR3 has 13 residues. Trimming left V 7 bases short and J 3 bases short, with 12 bases between. Germline loops: CDR1 MNHEY, CDR2 SVGAGI. Sequencing was carried out using naive CD4+ T cells sorted from blood. Subset reported: CD45RA+ positively selected. The TCR was taken from a man younger than 35 in good health. The V call is TRBV6-5, the J call TRBJ1-2, with a possible D match to TRBD1 (5 bases). CDR3 sequence: CASTVTGDYGYTF. As DNA, the CDR3 is TGTGCCAGCACCGTTACAGGCGACTATGGCTACACCTTC.